These 11 T cell receptor beta chains share one sample of origin, sequenced in a study of blood T cell repertoires in COVID-19. Measured with immunoSEQ multiplex PCR; TCRdb has only the in-frame clones, and not every one. The sample lists hundreds of thousands of clones; around nine tenths were seen once. The sequencing input was peripheral blood. These receptor sequences come from a woman aged 60-75 years who had recovered from COVID-19.

The chain links TRBV4-3 to TRBJ1-3; 8 bases match TRBD1. V gave up 0 bases and J gave up 3 bases; unmatched junction bases: 7. Looked up from germline, CDR1 is LGHNA and CDR2 is YSLEER. The CDR3 runs to 17 residues. CDR3: CASSQDGQGIYGNTIYF. The CDR3, as DNA: TGCGCCAGCAGCCAAGATGGACAGGGTATTTATGGAAACACCATATATTTT.

The V call is TRBV5-1, the J call TRBJ1-1; 7 bases align to TRBD1. The CDR3 totals 18 residues. The V gene end was trimmed by 4 bases and the J gene end by 1 base; junction bases not matched to a gene: 16. Looked up from germline, CDR1 is SGHRS and CDR2 is YFSETQ. The CDR3 is CASSRIRTGGVGNTEAFF. In nucleotides, the CDR3 is TGCGCCAGCAGCCGGATAAGGACAGGCGGAGTAGGGAACACTGAAGCTTTCTTT.

The V call is TRBV9, the J call TRBJ2-1, with D unresolved. CDR1 and CDR2 (germline): SGDLS, YYNGEE. CDR3 length equals 14 residues. V lost 0 bases and J lost 8, with 12 bases in between. CDR3: CASSVVPQVHEQFF. The CDR3 DNA is TGTGCCAGCAGCGTAGTACCTCAGGTCCATGAGCAGTTCTTC.

The chain is built from TRBV7-2 and TRBJ2-5; D unresolved. The CDR3 totals 14 residues. Germline V lookup: CDR1 SGHTA, CDR2 FQGNSA. Trimming cost V 0 bases and J 4 bases, with 9 bases left between them. DNA for the CDR3: TGTGCCAGCAGCTTAGCGGTACAGATAGAGACCCAGTACTTC. It encodes CASSLAVQIETQYF.

This rearrangement joins TRBV28 to TRBJ1-5; D is uncertain. The V end was cut by 3 bases, the J end by 9 bases, with 21 bases between. Per germline, CDR1 MDHEN and CDR2 SYDVKM. This CDR3 comprises 16 residues. For the CDR3, the DNA is TGTGCCAGCAGTTTCCCCCGGAGAGACGCGATACGGCCCCAGCATTTT. The encoded protein is CASSFPRRDAIRPQHF. The full variable domain, its missing parts supplied by reference TRBV28 and TRBJ1-5, is DVKVTQSSRYLVKRTGEKVFLECVQDMDHENMFWYRQDPGLGLRLIYFSYDVKMKEKGDIPEGYSVSREKKERFSLILESASTNQTSMYLCASSFPRRDAIRPQHFGDGTRLSIL.

In the case of this clone: The same CDR3 arises from other DNA sequences in this sample as well. The rearrangement joins TRBV3-1 (or the pseudogene TRBV3-2) to TRBJ2-5, with 7 bases identical to TRBD1. Germline-derived CDR1 and CDR2 are LGHDT and YNNKEL (reference sequence). The CDR3 is 14 residues long. The ends lost 1 base at V and 4 bases at J; junction bases unmatched: 3. The CDR3 region is CASSQVQGVETQYF. As DNA, the CDR3 is TGTGCCAGCAGCCAAGTCCAGGGGGTAGAGACCCAGTACTTC.

This chain connects TRBV10-3 to TRBJ1-1; no definite D call. The CDR3 is made up of 13 amino acids. CDR1 and CDR2 from the germline V gene are ENHRY and SYGVKD. Trimming left V 6 bases short and J 1 base short, with 9 bases between. CDR3 region: CAIRAQKNTEAFF. CDR3 coding DNA: TGTGCCATCAGGGCTCAGAAGAACACTGAAGCTTTCTTT.

This chain uses TRBV11-2 with TRBJ1-2; D uncertain. Germline CDR1 SGHAT, CDR2 FQNNGV. The CDR3 extends over 13 amino acids. Trimming took off 3 bases at V and 8 bases at J, with 13 bases between the two ends. Here the CDR3 reads CASSFTPDGGYTF. For the CDR3, the DNA is TGTGCCAGCAGCTTTACCCCCGACGGGGGCTACACCTTC.

The chain couples TRBV3-1 (or the pseudogene TRBV3-2) to TRBJ2-2; 14 bases agree with TRBD2. There are 17 residues in the CDR3. V shed 6 bases and J 5 bases; nucleotides not matched to a gene: 8. CDR1 and CDR2 (germline): LGHDT, YNNKEL (reference sequence). This chain's CDR3 is CASRRGLAGGGTGELFF. The CDR3 bases are TGTGCCAGCAGAAGAGGACTAGCGGGGGGTGGGACCGGGGAGCTGTTTTTT.

The V call is TRBV3-1 (or the pseudogene TRBV3-2), the J call TRBJ2-2; D is uncertain. Trimming cost V 4 bases and J 5 bases, with 8 bases left between them. The CDR3 covers 13 residues. Germline CDR1 reads LGHDT; CDR2 reads YNNKEL (reference sequence). Here the CDR3 DNA reads TGTGCCAGCAGCCCTCGGAGTACCGGGGAGCTGTTTTTT. Translating it yields CASSPRSTGELFF.

V is TRBV27 and J is TRBJ2-2; 7 nucleotides align to TRBD2. The V segment lost 5 bases and the J segment 7 bases; nucleotides outside the gene matches: 13. Germline CDR1 and CDR2: MNHEY and SMNVEV (reference sequence). The CDR3 consists of 16 residues. CDR3: CASSGSGGFGGGELFF. As DNA, the CDR3 is TGTGCCAGCAGTGGATCGGGAGGTTTTGGAGGCGGGGAGCTGTTTTTT.